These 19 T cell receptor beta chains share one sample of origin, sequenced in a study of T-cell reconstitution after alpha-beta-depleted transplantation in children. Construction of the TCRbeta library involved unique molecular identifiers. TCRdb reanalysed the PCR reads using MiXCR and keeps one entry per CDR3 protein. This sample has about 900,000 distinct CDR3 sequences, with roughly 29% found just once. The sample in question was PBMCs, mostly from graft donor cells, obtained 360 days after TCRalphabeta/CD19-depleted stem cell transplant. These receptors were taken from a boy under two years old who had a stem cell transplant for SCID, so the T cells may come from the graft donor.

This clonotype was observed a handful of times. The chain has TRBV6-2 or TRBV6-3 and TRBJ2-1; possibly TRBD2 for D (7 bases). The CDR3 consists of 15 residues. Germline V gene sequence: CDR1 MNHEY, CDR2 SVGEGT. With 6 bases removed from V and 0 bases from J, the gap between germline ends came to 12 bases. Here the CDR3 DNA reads TGTGCCAGCAGAGAGGGGGGGCTCTCCTACAATGAGCAGTTCTTC. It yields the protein CASREGGLSYNEQFF.

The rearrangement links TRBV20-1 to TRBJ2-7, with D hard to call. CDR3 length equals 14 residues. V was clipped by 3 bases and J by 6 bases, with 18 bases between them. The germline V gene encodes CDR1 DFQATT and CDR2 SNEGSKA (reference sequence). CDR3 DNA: TGCAGTGCTAGGACCCAGGTACTCTCTGGCGAGCAGTACTTC. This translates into CSARTQVLSGEQYF.

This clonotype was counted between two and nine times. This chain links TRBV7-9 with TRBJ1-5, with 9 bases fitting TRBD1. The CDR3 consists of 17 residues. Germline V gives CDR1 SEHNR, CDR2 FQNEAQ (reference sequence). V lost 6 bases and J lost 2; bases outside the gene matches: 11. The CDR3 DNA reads TGTGCCAGCAGTGTAGCGGGACAGGGAAAAGGCAATCAGCCCCAGCATTTT. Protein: CASSVAGQGKGNQPQHF.

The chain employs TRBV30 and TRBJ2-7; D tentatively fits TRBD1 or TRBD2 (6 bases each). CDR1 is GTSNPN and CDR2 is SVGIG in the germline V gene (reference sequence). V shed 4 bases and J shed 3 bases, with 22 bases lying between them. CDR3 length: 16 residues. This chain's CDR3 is CAWTPGVLGGVYEQYF. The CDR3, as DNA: TGTGCCTGGACCCCAGGGGTGTTAGGAGGGGTCTACGAGCAGTACTTC.

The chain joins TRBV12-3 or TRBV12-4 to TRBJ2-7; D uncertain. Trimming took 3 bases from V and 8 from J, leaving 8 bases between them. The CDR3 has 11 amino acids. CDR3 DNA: TGTGCCAGCAGTTTTGGGGAACAGCAGTACTTC. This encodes CASSFGEQQYF.

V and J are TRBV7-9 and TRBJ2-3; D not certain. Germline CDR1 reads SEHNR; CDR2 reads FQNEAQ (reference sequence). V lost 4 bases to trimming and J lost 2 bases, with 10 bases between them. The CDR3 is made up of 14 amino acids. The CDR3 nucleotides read TGTGCCAGCAGCTCCCCGAAACTCACAGATACGCAGTATTTT. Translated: CASSSPKLTDTQYF.

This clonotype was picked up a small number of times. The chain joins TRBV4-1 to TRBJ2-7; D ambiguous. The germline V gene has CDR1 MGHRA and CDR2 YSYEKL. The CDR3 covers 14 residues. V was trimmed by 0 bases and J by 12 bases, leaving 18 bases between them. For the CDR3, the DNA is TGCGCCAGCAGCCAAGATGCGTGGGCAGGAACACCGTACTTC. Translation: CASSQDAWAGTPYF.

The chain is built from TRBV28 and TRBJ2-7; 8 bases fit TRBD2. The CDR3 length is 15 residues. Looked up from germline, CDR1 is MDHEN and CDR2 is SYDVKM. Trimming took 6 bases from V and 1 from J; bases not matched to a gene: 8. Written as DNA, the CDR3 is TGTGCCAGCAGCCGCCCCAGCGGGGGTTCCTACGAGCAGTACTTC. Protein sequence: CASSRPSGGSYEQYF.

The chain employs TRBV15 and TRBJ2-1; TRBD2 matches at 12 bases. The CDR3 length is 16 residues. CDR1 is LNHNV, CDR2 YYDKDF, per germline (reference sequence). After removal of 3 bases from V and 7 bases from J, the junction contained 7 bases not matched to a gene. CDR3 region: CATSSQLAGGLNEQFF. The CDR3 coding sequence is TGTGCCACCAGCAGCCAGCTAGCGGGGGGGCTAAATGAGCAGTTCTTC.

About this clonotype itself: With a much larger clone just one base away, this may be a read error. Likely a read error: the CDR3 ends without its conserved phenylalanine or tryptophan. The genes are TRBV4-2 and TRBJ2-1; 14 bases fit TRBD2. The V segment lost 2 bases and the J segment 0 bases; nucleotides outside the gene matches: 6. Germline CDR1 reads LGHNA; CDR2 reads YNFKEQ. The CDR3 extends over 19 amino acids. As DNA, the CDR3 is TGTGCCAGCAGCCAACCGGGACTAGCGGGGGACAGCTCCTACAATGAGCAGTTCTCC. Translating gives CASSQPGLAGDSSYNEQFS.

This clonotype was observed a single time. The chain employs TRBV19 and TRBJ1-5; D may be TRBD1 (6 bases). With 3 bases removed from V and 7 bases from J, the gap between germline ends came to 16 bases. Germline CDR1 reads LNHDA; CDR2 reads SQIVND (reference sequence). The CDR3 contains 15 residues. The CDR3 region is CASSIPGAPWQPQHF. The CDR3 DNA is TGTGCCAGTAGTATCCCAGGGGCCCCTTGGCAGCCCCAGCATTTT.

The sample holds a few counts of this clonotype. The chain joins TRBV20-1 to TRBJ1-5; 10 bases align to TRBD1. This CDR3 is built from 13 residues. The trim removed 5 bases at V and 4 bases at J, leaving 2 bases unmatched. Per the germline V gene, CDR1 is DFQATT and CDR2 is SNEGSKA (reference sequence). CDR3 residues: CSAGDRGNQPQHF. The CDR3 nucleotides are TGCAGTGCTGGGGACAGGGGAAATCAGCCCCAGCATTTT.

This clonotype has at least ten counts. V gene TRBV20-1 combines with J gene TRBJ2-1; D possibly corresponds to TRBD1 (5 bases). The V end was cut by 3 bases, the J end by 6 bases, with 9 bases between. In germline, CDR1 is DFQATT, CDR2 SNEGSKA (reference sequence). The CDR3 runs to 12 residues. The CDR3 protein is CSASRTLNEQFF. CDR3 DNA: TGCAGTGCTAGCCGGACACTCAATGAGCAGTTCTTC.

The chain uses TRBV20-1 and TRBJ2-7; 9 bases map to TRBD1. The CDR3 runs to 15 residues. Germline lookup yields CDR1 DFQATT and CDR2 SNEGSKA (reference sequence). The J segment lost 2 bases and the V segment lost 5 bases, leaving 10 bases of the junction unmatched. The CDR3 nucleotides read TGCAGTGCTTCACGGGACAGGGAGGACCCCTACGAGCAGTACTTC. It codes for CSASRDREDPYEQYF.

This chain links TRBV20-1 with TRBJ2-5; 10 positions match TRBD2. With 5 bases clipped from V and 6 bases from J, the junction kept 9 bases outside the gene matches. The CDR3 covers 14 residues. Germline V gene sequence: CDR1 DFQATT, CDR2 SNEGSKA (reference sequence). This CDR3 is CSAPGLAKRKTQYF. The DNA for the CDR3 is TGCAGTGCTCCGGGACTAGCGAAGAGGAAGACCCAGTACTTC.

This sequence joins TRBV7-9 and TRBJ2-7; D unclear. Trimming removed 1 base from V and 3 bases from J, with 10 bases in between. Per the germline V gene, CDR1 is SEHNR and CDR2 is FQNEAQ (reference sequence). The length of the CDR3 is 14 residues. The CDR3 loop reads CASSLDQVYYEQYF. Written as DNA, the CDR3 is TGTGCCAGCAGCTTAGACCAGGTTTACTACGAGCAGTACTTC. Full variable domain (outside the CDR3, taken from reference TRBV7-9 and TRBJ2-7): DTGVSQNPRHKITKRGQNVTFRCDPISEHNRLYWYRQTLGQGPEFLTYFQNEAQLEKSRLLSDRFSAERPKGSFSTLEIQRTEQGDSAMYLCASSLDQVYYEQYFGPGTRLTVT.

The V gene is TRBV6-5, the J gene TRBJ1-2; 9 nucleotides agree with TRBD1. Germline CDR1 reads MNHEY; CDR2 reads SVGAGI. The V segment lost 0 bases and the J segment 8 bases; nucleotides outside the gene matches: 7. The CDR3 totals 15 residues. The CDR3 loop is CASSYSGTGIEGYTF. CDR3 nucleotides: TGTGCCAGCAGTTACTCGGGGACAGGGATTGAAGGCTACACCTTC.

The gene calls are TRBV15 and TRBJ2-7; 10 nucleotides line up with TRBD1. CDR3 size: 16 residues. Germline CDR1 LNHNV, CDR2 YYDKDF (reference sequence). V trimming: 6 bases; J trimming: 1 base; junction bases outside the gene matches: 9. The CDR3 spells CATREPGQGNSYEQYF. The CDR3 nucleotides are TGTGCCACCAGAGAACCGGGACAGGGGAATTCCTACGAGCAGTACTTC.

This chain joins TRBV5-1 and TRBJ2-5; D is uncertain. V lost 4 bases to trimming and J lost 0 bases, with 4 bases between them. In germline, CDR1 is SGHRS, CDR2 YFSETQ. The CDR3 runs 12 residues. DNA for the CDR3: TGCGCCAGCAGCCAGAACCAAGAGACCCAGTACTTC. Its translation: CASSQNQETQYF.